This T cell receptor (beta chain) was profiled in a study of T cells in Graves' hyperthyroidism and ophthalmopathy. Overall study context: Peripheral blood was drawn at first diagnosis, prior to all treatment.

V shed 8 bases, J shed 10 bases, and the junction held 9 bases outside the gene matches. Germline CDR1 and CDR2: SGHTA and FQGNSA. This CDR3 contains 13 residues. Points from the study as a whole: A model of 13 V-J features distinguished ophthalmopathy from stable hyperthyroidism.

Amplification of TCR beta CDR3 regions was performed using RNA transcripts as template. The HTBI primer set drove a first-round RT-PCR of the TCR CDR3. TCRdb reprocessed the multiplex PCR reads via MiXCR and lists one record per CDR3 protein. The sample includes some 570,000 distinct CDR3 sequences, approximately 15% of them seen just once. This clonotype came up many times. Antigen specificity is unknown. Sequenced: blood. This rearrangement joins TRBV7-2 to TRBJ2-1; 9 bases map to TRBD2. The receptor's source is a woman younger than 30 with Graves' ophthalmopathy. DNA for the CDR3: TGTGCCAGCGGGGGGGCTAGCGGGATGGAGCAGTTCTTC. Amino acid sequence: CASGGASGMEQFF. Using reference TRBV7-2 and TRBJ2-1 for the parts outside the CDR3, the full variable domain is GAGVSQSPSNKVTEKGKDVELRCDPISGHTALYWYRQSLGQGLEFLIYFQGNSAPDKSGLPSDRFSAERTGGSVSTLTIQRTQQEDSAVYLCASGGASGMEQFFGPGTRLTVL.